This T cell receptor (beta chain) is from a study of blood T cell repertoires in COVID-19. Study in general: Samples of COVID-19 (acute and convalescent) were obtained from the United States, Italy and Spain. T cells, B-cell-depleted T cells, or PBMCs provided the cDNA or gDNA that served as material.

In the source study's methods: Nucleated cell number was recorded as an estimate derived from reference gene primer amplification. The assay was immunoSEQ multiplex PCR, and TCRdb's table has in-frame clones only and misses some. The D gene and trimming were derived from the DNA, and the V and J assignments and clone size from that table. The sample carries about 120,000 clones, approximately 90% recorded once. Seattle researchers signed up patients amid active infection and tracked them longitudinally. This CDR3 is 16 amino acids long. Germline V gives CDR1 MGHRA, CDR2 YSYEKL. Unmatched junction bases numbered 5, after V lost 0 bases and J lost 4 bases. This clone was detected a few times.

The TCR comes from a man in his 60s with COVID-19, enrolled during active disease. Sequenced: peripheral blood. The chain couples TRBV4-1 to TRBJ1-4; 7 bases fit TRBD1. For the CDR3, the DNA is TGCGCCAGCAGCCAAGAGAGGGGGCAGGTTAATGAAAAACTGTTTTTT. This sequence encodes CASSQERGQVNEKLFF.